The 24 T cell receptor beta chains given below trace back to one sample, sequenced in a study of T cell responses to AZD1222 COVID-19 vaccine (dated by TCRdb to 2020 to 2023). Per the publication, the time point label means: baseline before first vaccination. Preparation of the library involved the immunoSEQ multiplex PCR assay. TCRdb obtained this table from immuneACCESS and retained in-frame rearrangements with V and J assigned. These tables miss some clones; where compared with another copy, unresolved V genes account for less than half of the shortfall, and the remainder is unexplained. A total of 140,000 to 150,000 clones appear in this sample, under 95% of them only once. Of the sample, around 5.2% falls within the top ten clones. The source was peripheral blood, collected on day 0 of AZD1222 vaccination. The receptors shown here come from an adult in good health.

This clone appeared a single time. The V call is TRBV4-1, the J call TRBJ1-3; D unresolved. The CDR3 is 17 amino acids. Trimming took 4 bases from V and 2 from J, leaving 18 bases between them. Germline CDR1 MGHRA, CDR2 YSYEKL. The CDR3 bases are TGCGCCAGCAGCCTAAGGGCCACACGGATGACTGGAAACACCATATATTTT. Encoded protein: CASSLRATRMTGNTIYF.

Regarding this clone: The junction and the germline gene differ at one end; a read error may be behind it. DNA for the CDR3: TGTGCCAGCAGCCTAGAAGGGAGTCGGCAAGTCTTC. It translates to CASSLEGSRQVF. The rearrangement joins TRBV11-3 to TRBJ2-1; weak D call: TRBD2 (5 bases). CDR1 is SGHNT, CDR2 YENEEA, per germline. This CDR3 contains 12 residues.

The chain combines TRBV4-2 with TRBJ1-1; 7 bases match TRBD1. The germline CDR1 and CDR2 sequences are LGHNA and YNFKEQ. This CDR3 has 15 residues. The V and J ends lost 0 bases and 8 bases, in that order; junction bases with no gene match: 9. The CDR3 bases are TGTGCCAGCAGCCAAGAACCGACAGGGAGGATCGAAGCTTTCTTT. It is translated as CASSQEPTGRIEAFF.

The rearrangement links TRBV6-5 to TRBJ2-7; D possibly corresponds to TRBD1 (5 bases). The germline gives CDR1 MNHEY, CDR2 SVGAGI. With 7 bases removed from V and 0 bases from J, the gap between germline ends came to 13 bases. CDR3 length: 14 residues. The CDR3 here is CASNQGYGSYEQYF. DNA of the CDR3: TGTGCCAGCAATCAGGGCTACGGCTCCTACGAGCAGTACTTC.

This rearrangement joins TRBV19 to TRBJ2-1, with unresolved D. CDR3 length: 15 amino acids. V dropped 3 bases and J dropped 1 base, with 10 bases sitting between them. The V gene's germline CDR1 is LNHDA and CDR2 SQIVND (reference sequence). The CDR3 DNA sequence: TGTGCCAGTAGTATCTCCACGGGTTCCTACAATGAGCAGTTCTTC. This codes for CASSISTGSYNEQFF.

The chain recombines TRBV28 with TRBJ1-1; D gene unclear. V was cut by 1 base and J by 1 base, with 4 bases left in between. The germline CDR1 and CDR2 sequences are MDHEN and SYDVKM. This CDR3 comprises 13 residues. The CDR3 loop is CASSLSKNTEAFF. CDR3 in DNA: TGTGCCAGCAGTTTATCAAAGAACACTGAAGCTTTCTTT. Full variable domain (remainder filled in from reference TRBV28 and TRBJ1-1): DVKVTQSSRYLVKRTGEKVFLECVQDMDHENMFWYRQDPGLGLRLIYFSYDVKMKEKGDIPEGYSVSREKKERFSLILESASTNQTSMYLCASSLSKNTEAFFGQGTRLTVV.

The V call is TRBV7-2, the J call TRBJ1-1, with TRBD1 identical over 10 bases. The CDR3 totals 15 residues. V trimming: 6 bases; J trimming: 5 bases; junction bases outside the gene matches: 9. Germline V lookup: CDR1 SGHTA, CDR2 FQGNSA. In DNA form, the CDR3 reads TGTGCCAGCAGGCCCCGACAGGGGGCGGGAACTGAAGCTTTCTTT. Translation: CASRPRQGAGTEAFF.

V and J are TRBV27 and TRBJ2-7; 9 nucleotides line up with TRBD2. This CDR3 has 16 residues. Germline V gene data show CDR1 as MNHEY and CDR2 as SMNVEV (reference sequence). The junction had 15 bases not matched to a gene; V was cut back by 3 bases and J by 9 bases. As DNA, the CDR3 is TGTGCCAGCAGTTTGCTAGCGGGGAAGACGGTGGTCGGGCAGTACTTC. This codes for CASSLLAGKTVVGQYF.

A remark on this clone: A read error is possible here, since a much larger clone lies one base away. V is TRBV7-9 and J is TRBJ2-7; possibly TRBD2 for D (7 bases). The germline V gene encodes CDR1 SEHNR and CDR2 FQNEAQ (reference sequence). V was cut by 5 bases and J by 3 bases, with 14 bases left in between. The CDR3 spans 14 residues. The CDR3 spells CASSPRGQIYEQYF. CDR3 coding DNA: TGTGCCAGCAGCCCGCGGGGGCAGATCTACGAGCAGTACTTC.

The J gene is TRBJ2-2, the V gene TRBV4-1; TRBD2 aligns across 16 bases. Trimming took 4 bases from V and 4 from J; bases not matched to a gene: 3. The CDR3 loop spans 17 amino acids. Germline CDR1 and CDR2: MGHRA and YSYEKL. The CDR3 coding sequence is TGCGCCAGCAGCCGGGGACTAGCGGGAGGGGGCACCGGGGAGCTGTTTTTT. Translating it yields CASSRGLAGGGTGELFF.

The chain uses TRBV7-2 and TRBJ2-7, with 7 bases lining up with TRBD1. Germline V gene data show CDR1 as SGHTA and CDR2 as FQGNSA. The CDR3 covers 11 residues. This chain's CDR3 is CAADRAYEQYF. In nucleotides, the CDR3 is TGTGCTGCCGACAGGGCCTACGAGCAGTACTTC.

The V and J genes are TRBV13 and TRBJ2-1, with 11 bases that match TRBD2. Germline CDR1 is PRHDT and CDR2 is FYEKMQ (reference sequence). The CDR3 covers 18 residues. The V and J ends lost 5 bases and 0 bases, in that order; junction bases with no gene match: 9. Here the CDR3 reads CASSLGLAELSSYNEQFF. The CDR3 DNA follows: TGTGCCAGCAGCCTGGGACTAGCGGAGCTGAGCTCCTACAATGAGCAGTTCTTC.

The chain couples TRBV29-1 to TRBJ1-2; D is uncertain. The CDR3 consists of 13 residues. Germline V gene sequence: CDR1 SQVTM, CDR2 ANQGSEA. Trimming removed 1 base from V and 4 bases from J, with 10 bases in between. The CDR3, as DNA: TGCAGCGTTGAAGGTCGTCAGCCCTATGGCTACACCTTC. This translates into CSVEGRQPYGYTF.

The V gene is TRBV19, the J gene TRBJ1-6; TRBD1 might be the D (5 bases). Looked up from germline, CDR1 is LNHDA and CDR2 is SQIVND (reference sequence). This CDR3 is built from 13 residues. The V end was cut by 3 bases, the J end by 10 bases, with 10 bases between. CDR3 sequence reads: CASSIAGRSPLHF. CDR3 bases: TGTGCCAGTAGTATCGCAGGGCGGTCACCCCTCCACTTT.

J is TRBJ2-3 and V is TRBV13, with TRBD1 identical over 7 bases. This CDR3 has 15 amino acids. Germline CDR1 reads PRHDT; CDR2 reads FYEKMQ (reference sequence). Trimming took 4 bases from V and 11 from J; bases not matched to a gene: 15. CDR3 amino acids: CASSSPDRRPIQQYF. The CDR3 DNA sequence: TGTGCCAGCAGCTCTCCGGACAGGAGGCCCATACAGCAGTATTTT.

The CDR3 spells CASSHERQEKTQYF. In nucleotides, the CDR3 is TGCGCCAGCAGCCATGAGAGGCAGGAAAAGACCCAGTACTTC. The chain recombines TRBV4-1 with TRBJ2-5; no clear D. CDR3 length: 14 amino acids. V was trimmed by 3 bases and J by 6 bases, leaving 14 bases between them. Germline V gene data show CDR1 as MGHRA and CDR2 as YSYEKL.

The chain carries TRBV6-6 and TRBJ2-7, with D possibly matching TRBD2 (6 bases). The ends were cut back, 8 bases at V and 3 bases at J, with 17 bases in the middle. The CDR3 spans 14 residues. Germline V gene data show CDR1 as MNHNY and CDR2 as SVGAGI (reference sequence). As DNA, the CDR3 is TGTGCCAGCGCCCCCCGGGGCGGGAACTACGAGCAGTACTTC. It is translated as CASAPRGGNYEQYF.

The CDR3 nucleotides are TGTGCCAGTAGCCCCAGGGGAAGAGATGGCTACACCTTC. Translation gives CASSPRGRDGYTF. The rearrangement uses TRBV19 and TRBJ1-2, with a weak D call TRBD1 (6 bases). Trimming took off 6 bases at V and 6 bases at J, with 14 bases between the two ends. Germline CDR1 and CDR2: LNHDA and SQIVND (reference sequence). The CDR3 is 13 amino acids.

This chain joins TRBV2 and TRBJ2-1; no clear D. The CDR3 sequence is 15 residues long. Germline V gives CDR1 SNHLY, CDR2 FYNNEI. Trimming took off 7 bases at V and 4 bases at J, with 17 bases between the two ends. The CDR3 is CASKGLWPIYNEQFF. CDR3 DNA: TGTGCCAGCAAAGGCCTATGGCCAATATACAATGAGCAGTTCTTC.

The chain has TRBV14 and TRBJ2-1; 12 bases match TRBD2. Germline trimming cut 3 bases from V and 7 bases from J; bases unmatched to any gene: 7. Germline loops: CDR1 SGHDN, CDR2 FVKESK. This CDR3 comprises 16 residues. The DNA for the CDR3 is TGTGCCAGCAGCCAGGGCACTAGCGGGGGGAGGAATGAGCAGTTCTTC. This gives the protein CASSQGTSGGRNEQFF.

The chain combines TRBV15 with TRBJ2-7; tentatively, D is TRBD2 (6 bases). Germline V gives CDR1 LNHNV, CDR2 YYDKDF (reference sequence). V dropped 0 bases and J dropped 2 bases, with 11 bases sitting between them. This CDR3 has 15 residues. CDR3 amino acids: CATSRDGSGTYEQYF. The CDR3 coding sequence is TGTGCCACCAGCAGAGATGGTAGCGGAACCTACGAGCAGTACTTC.

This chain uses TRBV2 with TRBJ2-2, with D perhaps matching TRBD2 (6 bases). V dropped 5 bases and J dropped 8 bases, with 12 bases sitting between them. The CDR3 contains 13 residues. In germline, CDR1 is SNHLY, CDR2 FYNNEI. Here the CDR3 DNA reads TGTGCCAGCAGTCCCCGGGAGAATGGGGAGCTGTTTTTT. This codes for CASSPRENGELFF. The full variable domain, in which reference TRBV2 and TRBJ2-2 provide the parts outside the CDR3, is EPEVTQTPSHQVTQMGQEVILRCVPISNHLYFYWYRQILGQKVEFLVSFYNNEISEKSEIFDDQFSVERPDGSNFTLKIRSTKLEDSAMYFCASSPRENGELFFGEGSRLTVL.

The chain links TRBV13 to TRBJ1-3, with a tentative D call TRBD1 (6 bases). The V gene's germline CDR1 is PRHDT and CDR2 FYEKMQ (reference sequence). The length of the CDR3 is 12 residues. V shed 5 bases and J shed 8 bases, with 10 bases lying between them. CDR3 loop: CASSHPGDTIYF. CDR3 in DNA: TGTGCCAGCAGCCACCCAGGGGACACCATATATTTT.

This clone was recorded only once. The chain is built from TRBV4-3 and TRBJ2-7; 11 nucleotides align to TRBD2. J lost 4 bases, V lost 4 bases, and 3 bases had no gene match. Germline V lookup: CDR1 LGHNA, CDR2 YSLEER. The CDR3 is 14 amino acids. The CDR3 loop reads CASSLLAGDYEQYF. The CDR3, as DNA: TGCGCCAGCAGCCTACTAGCGGGGGATTACGAGCAGTACTTC.